This T cell receptor beta chain was recorded in a study of shared clonotypes between healthy human individuals. Naive CD8 cells, CD45RO-negative and positively selected for CCR7, excluded terminally differentiated effector memory CD45RA+ cells. Participating donors were healthy, HIV-negative adults free of recent acute infections or vaccinations. Measured with immunoSEQ multiplex PCR; TCRdb has only the in-frame clones, and not every one. In the table there are about 2.2 million clones, around 93% of which are singletons. Germline V gene sequence: CDR1 PRHDT, CDR2 FYEKMQ (reference sequence). CDR3 size: 14 residues. Trimming took off 2 bases at V and 2 bases at J, with 9 bases between the two ends. In its sample, this clone was seen once.

The source of this sequence is a young man in good health. Some clones in this sample may be carry-over from other donors' samples. Sequencing input: naive CD8+ T cells from PBMCs. The J gene is TRBJ1-1, the V gene TRBV13; unclear D gene. CDR3 loop: CASSLKPENTEAFF. The DNA of the CDR3 is TGTGCCAGCAGCTTAAAACCTGAAAACACTGAAGCTTTCTTT.